The next 5 T cell receptor beta chains were all read from a single sample in a study of blood T cell repertoires in COVID-19. The assay was immunoSEQ multiplex PCR, and TCRdb's table has in-frame clones only and misses some. The sample includes around 97,000 clones, around 87% of them seen just once. Sequencing was done on a sample of peripheral blood. Every receptor here comes from a human donor in a cohort sampled during active COVID-19.

V usage is TRBV6-1 and J usage is TRBJ1-5, with TRBD1 matching 7 bases. After removal of 4 bases from V and 0 bases from J, the junction contained 6 bases not matched to a gene. The germline V gene has CDR1 MNHNS and CDR2 SASEGT. CDR3 size: 16 residues. The CDR3 is CASSATGVNSNQPQHF. DNA for the CDR3: TGTGCCAGCAGTGCTACAGGGGTTAATAGCAATCAGCCCCAGCATTTT.

Details on this clone: Sequence at one end of the junction differs from germline and may be a read error. The gene calls are TRBV28 and TRBJ1-5, with D uncertain. This CDR3 has 12 residues. Germline V gene data show CDR1 as MDHEN and CDR2 as SYDVKM. CDR3 nucleotide sequence: TGTGCCGGCAGTTCCTACTCCCTGCCCCAGCATTTT. It encodes CAGSSYSLPQHF.

The chain links TRBV5-1 to TRBJ2-1, with 12 positions matching TRBD2. Germline CDR1 and CDR2: SGHRS and YFSETQ. This CDR3 has 16 amino acids. Trimming at V came to 3 bases and at J to 5 bases, leaving 6 bases not matched to a gene. The CDR3 loop is CASSSTLAGGDNEQFF. CDR3 coding DNA: TGCGCCAGCAGCTCCACCCTAGCGGGAGGGGACAATGAGCAGTTCTTC.

J is TRBJ2-2 and V is TRBV29-1; weak D call: TRBD1 (5 bases). The length of the CDR3 is 16 residues. V lost 4 bases and J 1 base, leaving 16 bases between the germline ends. The germline CDR1 and CDR2 sequences are SQVTM and ANQGSEA. The CDR3 loop reads CSVGSDRQLNTGELFF. DNA of the CDR3: TGCAGCGTTGGCTCCGATCGACAGCTGAACACCGGGGAGCTGTTTTTT.

In its sample, this clone was seen a few times. This sequence joins TRBV7-2 and TRBJ1-6; D is unresolved. The CDR3 is 14 amino acids. Trimming pared 0 bases from V and 7 bases from J, leaving 7 bases between. The V gene's germline CDR1 is SGHTA and CDR2 FQGNSA. In DNA form, the CDR3 reads TGTGCCAGCAGCTTAGCGCAGGCCAATTCACCCCTCCACTTT. Its protein product is CASSLAQANSPLHF.